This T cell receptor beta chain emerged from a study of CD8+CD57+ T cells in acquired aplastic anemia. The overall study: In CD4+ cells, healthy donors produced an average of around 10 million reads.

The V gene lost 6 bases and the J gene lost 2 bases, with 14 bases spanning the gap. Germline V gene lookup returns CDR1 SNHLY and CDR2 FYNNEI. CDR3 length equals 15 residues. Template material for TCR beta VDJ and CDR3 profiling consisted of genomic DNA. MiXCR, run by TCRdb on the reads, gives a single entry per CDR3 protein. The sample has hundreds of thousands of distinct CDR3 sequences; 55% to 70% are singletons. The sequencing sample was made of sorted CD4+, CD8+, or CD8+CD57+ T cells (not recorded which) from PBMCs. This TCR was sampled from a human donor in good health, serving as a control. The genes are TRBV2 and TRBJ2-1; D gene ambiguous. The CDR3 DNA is TGTGCCAGCAGCCCACCCACAGCCACCTACAATGAGCAGTTCTTC. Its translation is CASSPPTATYNEQFF.